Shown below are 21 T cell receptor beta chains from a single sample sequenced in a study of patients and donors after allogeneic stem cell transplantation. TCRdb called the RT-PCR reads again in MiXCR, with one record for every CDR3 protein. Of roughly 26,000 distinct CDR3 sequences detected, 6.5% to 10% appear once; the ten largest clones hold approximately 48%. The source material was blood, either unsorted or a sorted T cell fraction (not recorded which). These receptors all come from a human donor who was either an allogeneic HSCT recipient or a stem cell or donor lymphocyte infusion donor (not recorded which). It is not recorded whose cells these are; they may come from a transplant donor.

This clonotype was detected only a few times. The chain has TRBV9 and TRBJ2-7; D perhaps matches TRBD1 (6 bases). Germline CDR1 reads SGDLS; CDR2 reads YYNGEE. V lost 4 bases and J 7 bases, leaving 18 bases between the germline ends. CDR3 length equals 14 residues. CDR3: CASSLSGQSPEQYF. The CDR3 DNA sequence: TGTGCCAGCAGCCTCTCCGGACAGTCCCCTGAGCAGTACTTC.

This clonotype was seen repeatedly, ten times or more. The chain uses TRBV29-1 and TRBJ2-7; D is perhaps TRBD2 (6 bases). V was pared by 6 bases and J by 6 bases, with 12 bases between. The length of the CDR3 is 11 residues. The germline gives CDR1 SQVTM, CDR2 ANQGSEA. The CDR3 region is CSVRDWGEQYF. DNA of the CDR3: TGCAGCGTCCGGGACTGGGGCGAGCAGTACTTC.

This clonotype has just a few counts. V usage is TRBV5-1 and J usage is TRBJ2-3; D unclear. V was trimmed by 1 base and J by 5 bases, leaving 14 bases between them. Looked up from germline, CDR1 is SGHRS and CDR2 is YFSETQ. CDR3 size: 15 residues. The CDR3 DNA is TGCGCCAGCAGCTTGTTCCTACCATCGGGAGATACGCAGTATTTT. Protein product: CASSLFLPSGDTQYF. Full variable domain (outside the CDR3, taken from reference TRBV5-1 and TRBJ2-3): KAGVTQTPRYLIKTRGQQVTLSCSPISGHRSVSWYQQTPGQGLQFLFEYFSETQRNKGNFPGRFSGRQFSNSRSEMNVSTLELGDSALYLCASSLFLPSGDTQYFGPGTRLTVL.

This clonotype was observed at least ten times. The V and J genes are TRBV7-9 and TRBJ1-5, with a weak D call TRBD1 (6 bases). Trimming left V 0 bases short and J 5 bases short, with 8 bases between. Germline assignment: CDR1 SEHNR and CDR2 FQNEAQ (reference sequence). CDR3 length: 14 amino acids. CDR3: CASSLAGGHQPQHF. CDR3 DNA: TGTGCCAGCAGCTTAGCGGGGGGGCATCAGCCCCAGCATTTT.

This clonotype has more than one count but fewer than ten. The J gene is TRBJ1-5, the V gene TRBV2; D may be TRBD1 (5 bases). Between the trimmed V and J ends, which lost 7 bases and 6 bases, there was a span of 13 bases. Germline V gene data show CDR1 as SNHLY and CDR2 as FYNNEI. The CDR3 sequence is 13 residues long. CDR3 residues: CASNGAVFQPQHF. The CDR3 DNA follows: TGTGCCAGCAACGGGGCCGTCTTTCAGCCCCAGCATTTT.

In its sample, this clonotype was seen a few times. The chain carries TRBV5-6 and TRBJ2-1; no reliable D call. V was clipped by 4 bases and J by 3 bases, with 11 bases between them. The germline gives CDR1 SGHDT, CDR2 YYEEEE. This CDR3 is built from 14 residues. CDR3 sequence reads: CASSPRSVYNEQFF. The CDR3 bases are TGTGCCAGCAGCCCGAGGAGCGTCTACAATGAGCAGTTCTTC.

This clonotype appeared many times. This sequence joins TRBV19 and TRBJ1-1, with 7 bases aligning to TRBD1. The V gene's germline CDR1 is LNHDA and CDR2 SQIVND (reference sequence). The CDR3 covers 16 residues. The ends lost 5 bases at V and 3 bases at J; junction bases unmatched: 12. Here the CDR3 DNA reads TGTGCCAGTAGTGGAGAAAGGGGGCAGGGTGACACTGAAGCTTTCTTT. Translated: CASSGERGQGDTEAFF. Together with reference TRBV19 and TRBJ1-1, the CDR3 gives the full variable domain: DGGITQSPKYLFRKEGQNVTLSCEQNLNHDAMYWYRQDPGQGLRLIYYSQIVNDFQKGDIAEGYSVSREKKESFPLTVTSAQKNPTAFYLCASSGERGQGDTEAFFGQGTRLTVV.

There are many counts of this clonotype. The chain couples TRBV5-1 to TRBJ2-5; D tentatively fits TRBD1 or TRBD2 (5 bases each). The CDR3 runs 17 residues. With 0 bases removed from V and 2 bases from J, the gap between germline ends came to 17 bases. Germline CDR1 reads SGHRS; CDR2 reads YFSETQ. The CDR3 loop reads CASSLDASGTLQETQYF. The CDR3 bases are TGCGCCAGCAGCTTGGATGCCTCAGGGACGCTGCAAGAGACCCAGTACTTC.

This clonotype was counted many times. CDR3 protein: CASSLFDIIRTEAFF. The CDR3 bases are TGCGCCAGCAGCTTGTTCGATATTATTAGGACTGAAGCTTTCTTT. The genes are TRBV5-1 and TRBJ1-1; the D is unclear. V was shortened by 1 base and J by 5 bases, with 15 bases between the two germline ends. The germline V gene has CDR1 SGHRS and CDR2 YFSETQ. This CDR3 comprises 15 residues.

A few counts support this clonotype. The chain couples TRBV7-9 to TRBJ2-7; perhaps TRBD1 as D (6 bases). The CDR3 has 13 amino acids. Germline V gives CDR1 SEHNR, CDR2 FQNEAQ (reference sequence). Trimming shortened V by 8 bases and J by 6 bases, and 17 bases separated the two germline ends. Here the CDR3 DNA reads TGTGCCAGCGTAAAAGGGACACTCAGCGAGCAGTACTTC. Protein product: CASVKGTLSEQYF.

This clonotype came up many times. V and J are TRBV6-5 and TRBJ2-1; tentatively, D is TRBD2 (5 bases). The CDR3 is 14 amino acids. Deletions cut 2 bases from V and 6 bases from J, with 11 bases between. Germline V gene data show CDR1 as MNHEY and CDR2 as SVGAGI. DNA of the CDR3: TGTGCCAGCAGTTACCCCCCTGAGGGCAATGAGCAGTTCTTC. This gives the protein CASSYPPEGNEQFF.

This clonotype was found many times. CDR3: CASSVGGLAEYNEQFF. CDR3 nucleotide sequence: TGTGCCAGCAGCGTAGGCGGACTAGCGGAATACAATGAGCAGTTCTTC. This chain joins TRBV9 and TRBJ2-1, with TRBD2 identical over 10 bases. In germline, CDR1 is SGDLS, CDR2 YYNGEE. Trimming at V came to 0 bases and at J to 4 bases, leaving 4 bases not matched to a gene. The CDR3 contains 16 residues.

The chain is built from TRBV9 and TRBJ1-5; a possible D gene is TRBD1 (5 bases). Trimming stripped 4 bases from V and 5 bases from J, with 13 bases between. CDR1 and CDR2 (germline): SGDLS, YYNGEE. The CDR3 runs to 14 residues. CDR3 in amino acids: CASSLDSQYQPQHF. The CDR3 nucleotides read TGTGCCAGCAGCTTAGACAGCCAGTATCAGCCCCAGCATTTT.

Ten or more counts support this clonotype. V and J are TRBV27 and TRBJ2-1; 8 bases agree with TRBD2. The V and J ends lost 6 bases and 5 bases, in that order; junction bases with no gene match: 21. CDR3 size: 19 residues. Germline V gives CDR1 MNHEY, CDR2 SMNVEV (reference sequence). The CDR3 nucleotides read TGTGCCAGCAGGGGGTTCGGGGGGGCTCGTACCTGGAGAAACAATGAGCAGTTCTTC. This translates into CASRGFGGARTWRNNEQFF.

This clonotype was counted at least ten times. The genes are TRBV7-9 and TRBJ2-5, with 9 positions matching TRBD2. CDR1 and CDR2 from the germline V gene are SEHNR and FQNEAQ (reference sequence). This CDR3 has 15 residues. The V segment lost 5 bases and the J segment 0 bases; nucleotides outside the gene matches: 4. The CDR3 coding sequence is TGTGCCAGCAGCCCCAGCGGGAGGAACCAAGAGACCCAGTACTTC. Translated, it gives CASSPSGRNQETQYF.

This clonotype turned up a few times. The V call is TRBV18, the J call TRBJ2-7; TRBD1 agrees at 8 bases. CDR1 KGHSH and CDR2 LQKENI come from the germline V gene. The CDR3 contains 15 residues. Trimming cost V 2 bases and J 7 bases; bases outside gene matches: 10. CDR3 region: CASSPAGQGMSEQYF. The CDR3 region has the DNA TGTGCCAGCTCACCAGCAGGACAGGGAATGTCTGAGCAGTACTTC.

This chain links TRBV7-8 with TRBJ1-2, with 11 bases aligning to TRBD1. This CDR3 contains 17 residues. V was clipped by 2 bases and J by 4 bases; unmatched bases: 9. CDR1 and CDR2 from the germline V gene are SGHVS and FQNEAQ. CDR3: CASSLSDRGHVVYGYTF. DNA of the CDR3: TGTGCCAGCAGCTTATCGGACAGGGGGCATGTAGTCTATGGCTACACCTTC.

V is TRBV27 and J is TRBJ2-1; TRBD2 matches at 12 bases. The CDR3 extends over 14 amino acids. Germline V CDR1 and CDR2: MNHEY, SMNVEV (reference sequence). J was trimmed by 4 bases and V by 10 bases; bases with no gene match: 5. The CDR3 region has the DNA TGTGCCATCCTAGCGGGAGGGCCTTACAATGAGCAGTTCTTC. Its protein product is CAILAGGPYNEQFF.

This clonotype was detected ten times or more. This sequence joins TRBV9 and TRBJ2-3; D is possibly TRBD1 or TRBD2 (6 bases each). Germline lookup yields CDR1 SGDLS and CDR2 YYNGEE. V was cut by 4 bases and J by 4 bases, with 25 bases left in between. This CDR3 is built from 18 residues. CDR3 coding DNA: TGTGCCAGCAGCACGCTAGGGGGGACGGTCCGGCGCGCAGATACGCAGTATTTT. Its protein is CASSTLGGTVRRADTQYF.

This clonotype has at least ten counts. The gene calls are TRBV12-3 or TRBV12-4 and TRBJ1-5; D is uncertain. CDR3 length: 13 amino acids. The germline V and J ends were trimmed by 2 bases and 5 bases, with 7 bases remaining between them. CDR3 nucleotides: TGTGCCAGCAGTTTAATAGTGGATCAGCCCCAGCATTTT. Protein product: CASSLIVDQPQHF.

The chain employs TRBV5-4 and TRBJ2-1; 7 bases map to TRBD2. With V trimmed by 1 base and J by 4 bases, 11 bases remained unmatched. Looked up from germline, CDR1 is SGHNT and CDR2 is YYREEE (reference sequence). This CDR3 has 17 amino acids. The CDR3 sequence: CASSLSGGSGEYNEQFF. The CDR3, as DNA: TGTGCCAGCAGCTTGTCCGGGGGGAGCGGGGAATACAATGAGCAGTTCTTC.